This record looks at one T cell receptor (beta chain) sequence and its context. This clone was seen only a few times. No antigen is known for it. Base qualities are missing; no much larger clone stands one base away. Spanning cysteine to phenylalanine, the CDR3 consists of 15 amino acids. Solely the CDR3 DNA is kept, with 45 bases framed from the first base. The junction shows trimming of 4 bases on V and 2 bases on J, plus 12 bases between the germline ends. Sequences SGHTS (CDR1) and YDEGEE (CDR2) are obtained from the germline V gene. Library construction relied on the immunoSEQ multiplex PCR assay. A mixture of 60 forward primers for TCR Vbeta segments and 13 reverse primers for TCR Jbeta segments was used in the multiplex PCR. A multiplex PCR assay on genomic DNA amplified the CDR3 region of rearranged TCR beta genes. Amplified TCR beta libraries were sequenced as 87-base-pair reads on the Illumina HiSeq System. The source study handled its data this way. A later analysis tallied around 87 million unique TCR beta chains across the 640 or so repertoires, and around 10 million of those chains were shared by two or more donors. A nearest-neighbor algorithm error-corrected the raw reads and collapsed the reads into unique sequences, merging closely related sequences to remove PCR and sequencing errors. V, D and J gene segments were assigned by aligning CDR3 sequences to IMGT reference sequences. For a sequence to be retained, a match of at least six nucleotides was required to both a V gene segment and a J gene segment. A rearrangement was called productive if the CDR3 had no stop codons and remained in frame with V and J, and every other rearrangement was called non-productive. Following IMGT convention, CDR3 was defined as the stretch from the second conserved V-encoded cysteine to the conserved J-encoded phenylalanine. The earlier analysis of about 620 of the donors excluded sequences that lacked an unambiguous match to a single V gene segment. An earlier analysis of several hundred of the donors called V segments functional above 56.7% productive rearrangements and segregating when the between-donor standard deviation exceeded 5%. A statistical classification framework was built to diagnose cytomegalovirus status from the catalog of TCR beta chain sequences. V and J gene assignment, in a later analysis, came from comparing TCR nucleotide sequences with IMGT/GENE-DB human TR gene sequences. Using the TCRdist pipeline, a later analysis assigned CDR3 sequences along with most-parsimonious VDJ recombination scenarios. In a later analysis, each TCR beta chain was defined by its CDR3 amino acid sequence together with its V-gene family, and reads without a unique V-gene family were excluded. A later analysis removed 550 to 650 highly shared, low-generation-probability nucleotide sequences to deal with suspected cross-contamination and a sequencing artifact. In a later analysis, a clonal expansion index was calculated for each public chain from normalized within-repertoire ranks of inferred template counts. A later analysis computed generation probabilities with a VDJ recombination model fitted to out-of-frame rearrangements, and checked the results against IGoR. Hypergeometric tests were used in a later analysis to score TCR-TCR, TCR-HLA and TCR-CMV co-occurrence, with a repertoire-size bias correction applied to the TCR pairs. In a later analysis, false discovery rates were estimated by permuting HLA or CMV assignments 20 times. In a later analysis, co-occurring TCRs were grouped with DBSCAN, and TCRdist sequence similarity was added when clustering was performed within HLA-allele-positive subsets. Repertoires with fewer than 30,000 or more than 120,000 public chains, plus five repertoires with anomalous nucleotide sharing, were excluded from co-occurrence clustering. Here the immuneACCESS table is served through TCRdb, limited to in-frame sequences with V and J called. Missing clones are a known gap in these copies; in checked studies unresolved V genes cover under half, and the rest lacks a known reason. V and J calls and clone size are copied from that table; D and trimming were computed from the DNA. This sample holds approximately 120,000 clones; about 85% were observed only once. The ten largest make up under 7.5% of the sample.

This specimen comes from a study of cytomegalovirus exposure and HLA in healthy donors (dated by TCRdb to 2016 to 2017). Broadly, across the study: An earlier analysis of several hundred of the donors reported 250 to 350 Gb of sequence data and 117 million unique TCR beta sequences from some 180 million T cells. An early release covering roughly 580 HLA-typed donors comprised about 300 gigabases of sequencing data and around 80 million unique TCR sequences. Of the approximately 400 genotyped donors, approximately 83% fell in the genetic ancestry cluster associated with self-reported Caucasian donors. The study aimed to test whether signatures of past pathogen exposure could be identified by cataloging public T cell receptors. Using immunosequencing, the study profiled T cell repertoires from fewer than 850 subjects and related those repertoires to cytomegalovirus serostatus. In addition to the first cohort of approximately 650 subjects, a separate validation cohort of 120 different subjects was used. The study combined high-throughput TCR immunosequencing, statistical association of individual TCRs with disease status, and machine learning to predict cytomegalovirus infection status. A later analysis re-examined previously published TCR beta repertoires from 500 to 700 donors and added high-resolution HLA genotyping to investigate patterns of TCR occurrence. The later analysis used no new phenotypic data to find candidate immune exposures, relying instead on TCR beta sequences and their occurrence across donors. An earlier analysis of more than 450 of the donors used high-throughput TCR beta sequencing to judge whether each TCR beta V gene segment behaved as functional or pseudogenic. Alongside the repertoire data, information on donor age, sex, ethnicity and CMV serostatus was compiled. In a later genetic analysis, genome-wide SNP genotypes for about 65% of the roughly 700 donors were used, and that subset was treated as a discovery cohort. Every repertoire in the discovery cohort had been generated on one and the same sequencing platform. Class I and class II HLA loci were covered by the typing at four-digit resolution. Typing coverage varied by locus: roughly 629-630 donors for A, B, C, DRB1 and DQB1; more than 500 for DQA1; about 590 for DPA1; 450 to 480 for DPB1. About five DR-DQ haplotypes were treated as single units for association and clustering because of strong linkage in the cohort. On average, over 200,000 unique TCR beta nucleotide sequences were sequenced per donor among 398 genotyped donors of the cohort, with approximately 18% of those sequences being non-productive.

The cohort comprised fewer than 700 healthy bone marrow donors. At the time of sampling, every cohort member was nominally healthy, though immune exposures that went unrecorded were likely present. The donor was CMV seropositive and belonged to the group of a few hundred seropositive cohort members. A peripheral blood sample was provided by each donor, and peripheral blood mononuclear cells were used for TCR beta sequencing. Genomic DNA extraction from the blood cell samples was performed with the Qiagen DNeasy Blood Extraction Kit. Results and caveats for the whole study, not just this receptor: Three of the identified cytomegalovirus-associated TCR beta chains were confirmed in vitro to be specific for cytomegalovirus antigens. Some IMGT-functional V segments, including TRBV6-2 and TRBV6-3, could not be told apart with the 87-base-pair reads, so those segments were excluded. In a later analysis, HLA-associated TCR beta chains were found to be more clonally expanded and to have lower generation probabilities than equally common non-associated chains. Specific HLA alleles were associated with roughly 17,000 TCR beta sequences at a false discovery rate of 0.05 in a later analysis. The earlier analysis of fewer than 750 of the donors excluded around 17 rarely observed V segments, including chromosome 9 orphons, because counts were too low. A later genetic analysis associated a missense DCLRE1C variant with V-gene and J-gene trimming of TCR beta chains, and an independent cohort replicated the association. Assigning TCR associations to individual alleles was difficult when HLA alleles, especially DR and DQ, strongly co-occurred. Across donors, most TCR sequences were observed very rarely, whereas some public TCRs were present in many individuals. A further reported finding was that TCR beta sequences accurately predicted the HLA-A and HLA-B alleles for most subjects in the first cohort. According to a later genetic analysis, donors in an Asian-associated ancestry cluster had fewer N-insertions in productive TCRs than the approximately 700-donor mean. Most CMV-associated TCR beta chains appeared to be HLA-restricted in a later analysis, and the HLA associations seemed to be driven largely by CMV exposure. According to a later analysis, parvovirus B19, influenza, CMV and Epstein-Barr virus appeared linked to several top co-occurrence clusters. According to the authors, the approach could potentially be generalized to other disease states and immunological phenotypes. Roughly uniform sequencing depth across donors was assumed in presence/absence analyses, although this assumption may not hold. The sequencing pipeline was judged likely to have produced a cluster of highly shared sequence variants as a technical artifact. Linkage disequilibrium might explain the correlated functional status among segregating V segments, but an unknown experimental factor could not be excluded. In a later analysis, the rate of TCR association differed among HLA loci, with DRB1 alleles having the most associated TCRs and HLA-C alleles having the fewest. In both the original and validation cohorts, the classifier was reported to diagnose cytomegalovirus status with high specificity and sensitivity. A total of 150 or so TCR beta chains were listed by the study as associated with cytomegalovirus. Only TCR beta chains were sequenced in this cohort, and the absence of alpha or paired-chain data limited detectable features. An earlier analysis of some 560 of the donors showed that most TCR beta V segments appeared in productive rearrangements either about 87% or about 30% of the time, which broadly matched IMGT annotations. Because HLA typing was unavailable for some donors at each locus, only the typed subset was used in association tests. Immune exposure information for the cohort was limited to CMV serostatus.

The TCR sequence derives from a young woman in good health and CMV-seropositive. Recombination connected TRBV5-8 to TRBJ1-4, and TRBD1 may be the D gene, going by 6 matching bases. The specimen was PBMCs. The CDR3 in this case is CASSHETGTNEKLFF. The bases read TGTGCCAGCAGCCACGAAACAGGGACTAATGAAAAACTGTTTTTT.